The rows below give T cell receptor beta chains drawn from one sample of a study of T cells in Graves' hyperthyroidism and ophthalmopathy. In TCRdb, the multiplex PCR reads were re-called with MiXCR into one record per CDR3 protein. Here the sample spans around 800,000 distinct CDR3 sequences, 35% to 40% being singletons. Specimen: blood. The receptors stem from a man between 18 and 29 years old with Graves' hyperthyroidism. The CDR3 runs from the conserved cysteine through the conserved F or W. Fields, in order: J gene, V gene, clone size, D gene, CDR3 DNA, CDR3 protein. The D gene is left open where the match is weak. Only part of the rows carry a size: once, few, many, or a class if the clone is expanded.

TRBJ1-4,TRBV12-3/TRBV12-4,NA,TRBD1,TGTGCCAGCAGTAATCCGGGACAGGTTAATGAAAAACTGTTTTTT,CASSNPGQVNEKLFF
TRBJ1-1,TRBV29-1,once,NA,TGCAGCTTAGGGGGAAGAAAGAGCACTGAAGCTTTCTTT,CSLGGRKSTEAFF
TRBJ2-6,TRBV29-1,NA,NA,TGCAGCGTTCCCGAACTGACTTTC,CSVPELTF
TRBJ1-5,TRBV20-1,few,TRBD1,TGCAGTGCTACGGCGACAGGGAGGCAGCCCCAGCATTTT,CSATATGRQPQHF
TRBJ1-5,TRBV9,many,NA,TGTGCCAGCAGCCCCGGGAGGATGAGGAGCAATCAGCCCCAGCATTTT,CASSPGRMRSNQPQHF
TRBJ2-2,TRBV7-9,NA,NA,TGTGCCAGCAGCCCCAATCCAGGGATGAACACCGGGGAGCTGTTTTTT,CASSPNPGMNTGELFF
TRBJ2-7,TRBV15,few,NA,TGTGCCACCAGCAGAGATGGAGGGGACGAGCAGTACTTC,CATSRDGGDEQYF
TRBJ2-5,TRBV10-3,NA,TRBD1,TGTGCCATCAGTGCCGACAGGGCATCGGAGACCCAGTACTTC,CAISADRASETQYF
TRBJ1-2,TRBV6-5,many,TRBD1,TGTGCCAGCAGTTACGGCGGGACAGGGGATGGCTACACCTTC,CASSYGGTGDGYTF
TRBJ1-4,TRBV25-1,NA,TRBD1,TGTGCCAGCTTCGGGACAGGGGTTGAAAAACTGTTTTTT,CASFGTGVEKLFF
TRBJ2-5,TRBV9,NA,NA,TGTGCCAGCAGCGTAGAGAGAGTGGGAGGAGAGACCCAGTACTTC,CASSVERVGGETQYF
TRBJ1-1,TRBV6-6,many,NA,TGTGCCAGCAGTTACTCGGACACTGAAGCTTTCTTT,CASSYSDTEAFF
TRBJ2-5,TRBV6-5,once,TRBD1,TGTGCCAGCAGCTCAGACCCGGGACAGGGGGGAGAGACCCAGTACTTC,CASSSDPGQGGETQYF
TRBJ2-7,TRBV19,few,NA,TGTGCCAGTAGTATGACTTACGGATCCGAGCAGTACTTC,CASSMTYGSEQYF
TRBJ2-7,TRBV7-8,many,NA,TGTGCCAGCAGCTCCCCCCGAGACGGCTACGAGCAGTACTTC,CASSSPRDGYEQYF
TRBJ1-1,TRBV15,many,NA,TGTGCCACCAGCAGAGATCGGAGCCCAGGGGACACTGAAGCTTTCTTT,CATSRDRSPGDTEAFF
TRBJ2-5,TRBV20-1,NA,NA,TGCAGTGGGGGGGGCAGAGAGACCCAGTACTTC,CSGGGRETQYF
TRBJ2-7,TRBV4-1,many,TRBD1,TGCGCCAGCAGCCGGAGCCGGGACAGTACCTACGAGCAGTACTTC,CASSRSRDSTYEQYF
TRBJ1-6,TRBV20-1,many,NA,TGCAGTGCTAGAGGAGAGTCACCCCTCCACTTT,CSARGESPLHF
TRBJ1-2,TRBV5-1,many,NA,TGCGCCAGCAGCTTGGACAGGGAAGCCTATGGCTACACCTTC,CASSLDREAYGYTF
TRBJ2-7,TRBV20-1,NA,TRBD2,TGCAGTGCTAGAGGGGGGCTAGCGGGCTACGAGCAGTACTTC,CSARGGLAGYEQYF
TRBJ1-2,TRBV15,many,TRBD1,TGTGCCACCAGCCCATGGGAGGGGGCCGACGGCTACACCTTC,CATSPWEGADGYTF
TRBJ2-7,TRBV20-1,NA,TRBD1,TGCAGTGCTCAGACAGGGGGATTGGACGAGCAGTACTTC,CSAQTGGLDEQYF
TRBJ1-3,TRBV20-1,many,NA,TGCAGTGCTAGAGATGGGTCTACGCGTGGAAACACCATATATTTT,CSARDGSTRGNTIYF
TRBJ1-5,TRBV12-3/TRBV12-4,few,NA,TGTGCCAGCAGTTTAGAACAGATCAATCAGCCCCAGCATTTT,CASSLEQINQPQHF
TRBJ2-7,TRBV10-3,many,NA,TGTGCCATCGGCGGGGACGGAGGCGAGCAGTACTTC,CAIGGDGGEQYF
TRBJ1-1,TRBV24-1,many,TRBD1,TGTGCCACCAGTGACGACGACGGGACAGCGAACACTGAAGCTTTCTTT,CATSDDDGTANTEAFF
TRBJ2-5,TRBV12-3/TRBV12-4,NA,NA,TGTGCCAGCACTTTAGGGCTACCAGAGACCCAGTACTTC,CASTLGLPETQYF
TRBJ1-5,TRBV6-1,NA,TRBD1,TGTGCCAGCAGTTTTCAGGGGGCCCAGCCCCAGCATTTT,CASSFQGAQPQHF
TRBJ2-7,TRBV2,NA,NA,TGTGCCACCAAGATTTACGAGCAGTACTTC,CATKIYEQYF
TRBJ1-1,TRBV6-1,few,NA,TGTGCCAGCACCTTAGGTCCAGGCCACACTGAAGCTTTCTTT,CASTLGPGHTEAFF
TRBJ2-7,TRBV7-2,many,NA,TGTGCCAGCAGATGGAAGCAAGAGCAGTACTTC,CASRWKQEQYF
TRBJ2-7,TRBV19,few,NA,TGTGCCAGTACCCCATCTCCACAGGCCAATTACGAGCAGTACTTC,CASTPSPQANYEQYF
TRBJ2-7,TRBV5-1,NA,TRBD1,TGCGCCAGCAGCCGAGGGACAGTGAACTACGAGCAGTACTTC,CASSRGTVNYEQYF
TRBJ2-5,TRBV6-1,NA,NA,TGTGCCAGCAGTGAAGCCAAGGAGACCCAGTACTTC,CASSEAKETQYF
TRBJ2-5,TRBV4-2,NA,TRBD2,TGTGCCAGCAGCTCGCGGGGGGGGGCGCGGGAGACCCAGTACTTC,CASSSRGGARETQYF
TRBJ1-3,TRBV2,many,NA,TGTGCCAGCGGACAAGACTCCGGGAGGGGAAACACCATATATTTT,CASGQDSGRGNTIYF
TRBJ1-5,TRBV7-2,many,NA,TGTGCCAGCAGCCTAATAGGACCTGCCTGGAATCAGCCCCAGCATTTT,CASSLIGPAWNQPQHF
TRBJ2-5,TRBV2,many,NA,TGTGCCACCTTGGCCGGAGAGACCCAGTACTTC,CATLAGETQYF
TRBJ1-1,TRBV6-5,few,NA,TGTGCCAGCACCCCTCAGGAAGCTTTCTTT,CASTPQEAFF
TRBJ1-1,TRBV7-2,NA,NA,TGTGCCAGCAGCCCCGACACCCCCAAGGACGCTTTCTTT,CASSPDTPKDAFF
TRBJ1-1,TRBV24-1,many,NA,TGTGCCACCAGTGACTCGGGGGGCGAAGCTTTCTTT,CATSDSGGEAFF
TRBJ2-5,TRBV29-1,many,TRBD1,TGCAGCGTTGGTACGGGACAGACGTACCAAGAGACCCAGTACTTC,CSVGTGQTYQETQYF
TRBJ2-7,TRBV7-9,many,TRBD1,TGTGCCAGCAGCCTCGGGACAGGGGCCACTAAGCAGTACTTC,CASSLGTGATKQYF
TRBJ1-6,TRBV9,many,NA,TGTGCCAGCAGCGTAGAATTGGGGTCACCCCTCCACTTT,CASSVELGSPLHF